This T cell receptor beta chain was recorded in a study of T cell changes during pregnancy in multiple sclerosis. Produced via immunoSEQ multiplex PCR; TCRdb's table is partial and in-frame only. This table has about 75,000 clones, 94% appearing once. CDR1 is LNHNV and CDR2 is YYDKDF in the germline V gene (reference sequence). The ends lost 0 bases at V and 4 bases at J; junction bases unmatched: 8. The CDR3 covers 16 residues. The receptor comes from a female donor with multiple sclerosis, enrolled in a pregnancy study. This specimen consisted of CD4+ T cells from peripheral blood mononuclear cells, obtained after pregnancy. This chain joins TRBV15 and TRBJ2-7; the match to TRBD2 covers 8 bases. CDR3 DNA sequence: TGTGCCACCAGCAGAGATTCGAGCGGGAGCTGGTACGAGCAGTACTTC. Translated: CATSRDSSGSWYEQYF. The variable domain in full, completed from reference TRBV15 and TRBJ2-7, reads DAMVIQNPRYQVTQFGKPVTLSCSQTLNHNVMYWYQQKSSQAPKLLFHYYDKDFNNEADTPDNFQSRRPNTSFCFLDIRSPGLGDTAMYLCATSRDSSGSWYEQYFGPGTRLTVT.